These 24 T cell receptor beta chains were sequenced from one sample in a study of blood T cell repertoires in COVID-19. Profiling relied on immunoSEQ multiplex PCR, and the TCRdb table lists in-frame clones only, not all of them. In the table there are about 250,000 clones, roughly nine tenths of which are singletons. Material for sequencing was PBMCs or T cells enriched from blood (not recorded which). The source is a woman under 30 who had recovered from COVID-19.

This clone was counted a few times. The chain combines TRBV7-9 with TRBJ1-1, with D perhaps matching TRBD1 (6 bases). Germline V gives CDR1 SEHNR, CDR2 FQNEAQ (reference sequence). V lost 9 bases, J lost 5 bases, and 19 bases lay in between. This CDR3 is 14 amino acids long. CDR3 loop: CASRKGGYGTEAFF. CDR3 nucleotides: TGTGCCAGTAGAAAAGGGGGATACGGTACTGAAGCTTTCTTT.

The CDR3 here is CASSPSPGTGGSYGYTF. The CDR3 nucleotides are TGTGCCAGCAGCCCGAGCCCAGGGACAGGGGGATCCTATGGCTACACCTTC. V and J are TRBV5-8 and TRBJ1-2; 11 bases are shared with TRBD1. The CDR3 length is 17 residues. Germline trimming cut 4 bases from V and 4 bases from J; bases unmatched to any gene: 12. Germline values: CDR1 SGHTS, CDR2 YDEGEE. The full variable domain, completed using reference TRBV5-8 and TRBJ1-2, is EAGVTQSPTHLIKTRGQQATLRCSPISGHTSVYWYQQALGLGLQFLLWYDEGEERNRGNFPPRFSGRQFPNYSSELNVNALELEDSALYLCASSPSPGTGGSYGYTFGSGTRLTVV.

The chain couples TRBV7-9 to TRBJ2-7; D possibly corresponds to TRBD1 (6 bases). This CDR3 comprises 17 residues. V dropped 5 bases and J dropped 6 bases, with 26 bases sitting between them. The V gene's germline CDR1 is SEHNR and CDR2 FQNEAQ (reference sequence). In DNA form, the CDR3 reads TGTGCCAGCAGCACCTCGGTCTCGGGACACGAATCACCCGAGCAGTACTTC. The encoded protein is CASSTSVSGHESPEQYF.

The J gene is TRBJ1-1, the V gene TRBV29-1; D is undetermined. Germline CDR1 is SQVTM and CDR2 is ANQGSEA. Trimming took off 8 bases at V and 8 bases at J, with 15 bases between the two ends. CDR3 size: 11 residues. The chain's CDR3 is CSISSSGEAFF. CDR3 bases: TGCAGCATCTCCAGTTCAGGCGAAGCTTTCTTT.

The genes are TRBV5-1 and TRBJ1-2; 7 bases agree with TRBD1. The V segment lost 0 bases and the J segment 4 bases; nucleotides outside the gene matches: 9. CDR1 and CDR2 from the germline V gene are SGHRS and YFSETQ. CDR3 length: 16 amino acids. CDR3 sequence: CASSLGGGGAGYGYTF. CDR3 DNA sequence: TGCGCCAGCAGCTTGGGAGGAGGGGGCGCGGGCTATGGCTACACCTTC.

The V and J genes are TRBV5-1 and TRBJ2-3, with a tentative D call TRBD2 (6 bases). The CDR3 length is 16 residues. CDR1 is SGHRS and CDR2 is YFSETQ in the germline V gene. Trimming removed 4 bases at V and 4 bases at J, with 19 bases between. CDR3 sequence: CASSLGLGGTSDTQYF. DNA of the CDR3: TGCGCCAGCAGCCTCGGACTTGGGGGGACTTCAGATACGCAGTATTTT.

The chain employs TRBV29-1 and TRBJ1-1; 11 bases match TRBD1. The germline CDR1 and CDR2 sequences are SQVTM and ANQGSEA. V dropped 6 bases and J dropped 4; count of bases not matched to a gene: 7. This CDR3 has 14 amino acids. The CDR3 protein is CSVAAGTGGTEAFF. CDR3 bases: TGCAGCGTGGCGGCCGGGACAGGGGGCACTGAAGCTTTCTTT. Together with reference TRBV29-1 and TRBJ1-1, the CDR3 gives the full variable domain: SAVISQKPSRDICQRGTSLTIQCQVDSQVTMMFWYRQQPGQSLTLIATANQGSEATYESGFVIDKFPISRPNLTFSTLTVSNMSPEDSSIYLCSVAAGTGGTEAFFGQGTRLTVV.

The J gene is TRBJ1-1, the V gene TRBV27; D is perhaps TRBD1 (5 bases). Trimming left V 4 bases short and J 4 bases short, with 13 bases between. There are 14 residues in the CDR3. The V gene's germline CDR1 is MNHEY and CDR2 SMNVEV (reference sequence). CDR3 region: CASSSAGTATEAFF. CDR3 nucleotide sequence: TGTGCCAGCAGTTCGGCGGGGACGGCCACTGAAGCTTTCTTT.

The CDR3 region is CATSDPSGDSYEQYF. The CDR3, as DNA: TGTGCCACCAGTGATCCTAGCGGGGACTCCTACGAGCAGTACTTC. The rearrangement joins TRBV24-1 to TRBJ2-7; 9 positions match TRBD2. This CDR3 has 15 amino acids. Trimming removed 3 bases from V and 0 bases from J; junction bases left unmatched: 2. CDR1 KGHDR and CDR2 SFDVKD come from the germline V gene.

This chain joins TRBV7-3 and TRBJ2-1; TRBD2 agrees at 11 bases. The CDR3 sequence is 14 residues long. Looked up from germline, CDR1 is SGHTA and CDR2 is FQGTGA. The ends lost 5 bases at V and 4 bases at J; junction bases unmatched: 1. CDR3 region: CASSPSGGYNEQFF. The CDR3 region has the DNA TGTGCCAGCAGCCCTAGCGGGGGGTACAATGAGCAGTTCTTC.

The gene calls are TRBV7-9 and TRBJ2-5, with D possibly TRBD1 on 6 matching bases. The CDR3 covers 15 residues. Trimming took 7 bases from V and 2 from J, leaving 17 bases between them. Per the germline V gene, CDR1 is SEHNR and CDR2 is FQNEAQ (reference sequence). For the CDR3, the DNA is TGTGCCAGCAAACTCCAACAGGGCACGCAAGAGACCCAGTACTTC. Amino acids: CASKLQQGTQETQYF.

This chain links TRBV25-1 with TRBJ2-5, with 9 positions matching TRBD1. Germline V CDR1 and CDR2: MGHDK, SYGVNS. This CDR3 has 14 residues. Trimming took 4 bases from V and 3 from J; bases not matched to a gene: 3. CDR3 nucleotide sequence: TGTGCCAGCAGTGGGGACAGGGTTAAAGAGACCCAGTACTTC. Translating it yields CASSGDRVKETQYF.

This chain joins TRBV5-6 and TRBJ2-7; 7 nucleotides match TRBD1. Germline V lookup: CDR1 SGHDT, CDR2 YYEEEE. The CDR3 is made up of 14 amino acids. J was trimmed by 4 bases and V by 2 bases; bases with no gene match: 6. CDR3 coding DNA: TGTGCCAGCAGCTTACAGGGGCGTACGTACGAGCAGTACTTC. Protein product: CASSLQGRTYEQYF.

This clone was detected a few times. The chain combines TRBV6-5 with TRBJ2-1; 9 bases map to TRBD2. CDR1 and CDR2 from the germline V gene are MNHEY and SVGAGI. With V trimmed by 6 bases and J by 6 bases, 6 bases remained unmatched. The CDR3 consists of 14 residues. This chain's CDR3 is CASRPGLAFNEQFF. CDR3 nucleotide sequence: TGTGCCAGCAGACCGGGACTAGCATTCAATGAGCAGTTCTTC.

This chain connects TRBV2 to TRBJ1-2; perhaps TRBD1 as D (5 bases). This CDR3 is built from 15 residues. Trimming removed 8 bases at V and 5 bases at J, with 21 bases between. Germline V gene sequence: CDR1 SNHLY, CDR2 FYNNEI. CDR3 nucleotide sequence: TGTGCCAGCTCTGAAGGGGTTATAACTATTTATGGCTACACCTTC. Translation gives CASSEGVITIYGYTF.

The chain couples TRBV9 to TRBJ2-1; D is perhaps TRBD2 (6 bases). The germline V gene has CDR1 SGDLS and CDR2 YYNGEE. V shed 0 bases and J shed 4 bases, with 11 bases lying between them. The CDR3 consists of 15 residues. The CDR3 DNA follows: TGTGCCAGCAGCGTAGTCGGGGGTTTTTACAATGAGCAGTTCTTC. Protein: CASSVVGGFYNEQFF.

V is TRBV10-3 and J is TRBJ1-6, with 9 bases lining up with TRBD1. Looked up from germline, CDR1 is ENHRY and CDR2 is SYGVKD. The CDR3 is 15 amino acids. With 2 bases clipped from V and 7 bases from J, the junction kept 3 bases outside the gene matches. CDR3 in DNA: TGTGCCATCAGTGAGGTGGGACAGGGAAATTCACCCCTCCACTTT. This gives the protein CAISEVGQGNSPLHF.

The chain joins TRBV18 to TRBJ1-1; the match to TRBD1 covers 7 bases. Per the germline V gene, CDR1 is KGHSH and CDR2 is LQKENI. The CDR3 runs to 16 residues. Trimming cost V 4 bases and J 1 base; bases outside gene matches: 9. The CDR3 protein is CASSQGQVFSNTEAFF. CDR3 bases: TGTGCCAGCTCACAAGGACAGGTGTTTTCGAACACTGAAGCTTTCTTT.

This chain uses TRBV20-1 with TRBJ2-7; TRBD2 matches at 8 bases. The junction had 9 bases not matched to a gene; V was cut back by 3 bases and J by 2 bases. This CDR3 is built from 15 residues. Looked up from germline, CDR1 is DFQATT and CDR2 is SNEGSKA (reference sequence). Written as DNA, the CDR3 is TGCAGTGCTAGTTCCCCCCGGCGGGGGGCCTACGAGCAGTACTTC. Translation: CSASSPRRGAYEQYF.

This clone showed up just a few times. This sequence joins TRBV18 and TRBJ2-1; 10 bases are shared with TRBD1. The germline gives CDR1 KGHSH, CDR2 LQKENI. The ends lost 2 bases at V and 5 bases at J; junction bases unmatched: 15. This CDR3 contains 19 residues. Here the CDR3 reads CASSPSRDRGSRFHNEQFF. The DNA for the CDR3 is TGTGCCAGCTCACCAAGCCGGGACAGGGGTTCGAGATTCCACAATGAGCAGTTCTTC.

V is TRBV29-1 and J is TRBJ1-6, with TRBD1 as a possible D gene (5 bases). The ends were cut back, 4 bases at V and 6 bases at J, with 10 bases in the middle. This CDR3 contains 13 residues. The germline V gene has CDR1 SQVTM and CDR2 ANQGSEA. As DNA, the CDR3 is TGCAGCGTTGGGGGGGACGGTAATTCACCCCTCCACTTT. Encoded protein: CSVGGDGNSPLHF.

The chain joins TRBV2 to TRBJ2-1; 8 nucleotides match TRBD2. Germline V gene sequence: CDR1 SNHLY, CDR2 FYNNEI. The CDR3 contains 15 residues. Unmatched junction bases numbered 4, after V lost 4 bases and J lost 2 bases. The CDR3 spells CASSVRAGAYNEQFF. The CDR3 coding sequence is TGTGCCAGCAGTGTAAGAGCGGGGGCCTACAATGAGCAGTTCTTC.

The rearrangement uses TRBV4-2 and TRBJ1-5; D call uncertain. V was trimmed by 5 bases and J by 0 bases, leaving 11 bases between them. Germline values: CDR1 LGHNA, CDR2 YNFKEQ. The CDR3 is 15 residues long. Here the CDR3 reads CASSGGEISNQPQHF. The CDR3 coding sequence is TGTGCCAGCAGCGGCGGGGAAATTAGCAATCAGCCCCAGCATTTT.

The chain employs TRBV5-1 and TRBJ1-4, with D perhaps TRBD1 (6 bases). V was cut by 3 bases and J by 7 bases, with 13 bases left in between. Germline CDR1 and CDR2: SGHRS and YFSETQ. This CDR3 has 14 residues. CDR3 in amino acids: CASSSGTPPEKLFF. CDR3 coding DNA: TGCGCCAGCAGCTCCGGGACACCTCCTGAAAAACTGTTTTTT.